A single sample gave rise to the 17 T cell receptor beta chains below, sequenced in a study of early T cells in non-severe SARS-CoV-2 infection (dated by TCRdb to about 2021). Receptor libraries were prepared by 5' RACE. Sequenced on a NextSeq 500. TCRdb applied fastp at Q25 and MiXCR to the public reads, then kept only in-frame beta chains. Under each unique CDR3 protein, matching rows form one entry showing the most common genes and DNA. Present in this sample are tens of thousands of distinct CDR3 sequences, approximately 13% of which were seen just once. The top ten constitute approximately 5.2% of the sample. The sequenced sample was whole blood. The receptors here all came from an adult who was a healthcare worker with PCR-confirmed SARS-CoV-2 infection or an uninfected control (not recorded which).

The sample holds many counts of this clonotype. The genes are TRBV7-6 and TRBJ2-1; unclear D gene. Per germline, CDR1 SGHVS and CDR2 FNYEAQ. The germline V and J ends were trimmed by 2 bases and 0 bases, with 5 bases remaining between them. CDR3 length equals 14 residues. The CDR3 spells CASSLLGSYNEQFF. In DNA form, the CDR3 reads TGTGCCAGCAGCTTATTAGGCTCCTACAATGAGCAGTTCTTC.

This clonotype was seen only a few times. The chain combines TRBV20-1 with TRBJ2-3, with D tentatively TRBD2 (6 bases). The CDR3 is 11 residues long. Germline lookup yields CDR1 DFQATT and CDR2 SNEGSKA (reference sequence). V lost 5 bases, J lost 12 bases, and 15 bases lay in between. The CDR3 here is CSAGGSSNQYF. DNA for the CDR3: TGCAGTGCTGGGGGGTCTTCAAATCAGTATTTT.

The rearrangement links TRBV6-5 to TRBJ2-7; 12 positions match TRBD1. The CDR3 length is 15 residues. J lost 6 bases, V lost 4 bases, and 7 bases had no gene match. The germline V gene has CDR1 MNHEY and CDR2 SVGAGI. The CDR3 sequence is CASSSPGQGAGEQYF. As DNA, the CDR3 is TGTGCCAGCAGTTCTCCGGGACAGGGGGCCGGCGAGCAGTACTTC.

Only a few counts were recorded for this clonotype. V is TRBV5-1 and J is TRBJ2-7; D might be TRBD1 (6 bases). From germline, CDR1 is SGHRS and CDR2 YFSETQ. This CDR3 contains 13 residues. Trimming stripped 6 bases from V and 0 bases from J, with 10 bases between. CDR3 residues: CASNRDNSYEQYF. For the CDR3, the DNA is TGCGCCAGCAATCGGGACAACTCCTACGAGCAGTACTTC.

This clonotype appeared many times. The junction departs from the called germline gene at one end, perhaps through a read error. J is TRBJ2-3 and V is TRBV7-6; D gene uncertain. The V gene's germline CDR1 is SGHVS and CDR2 FNYEAQ. CDR3 length equals 14 residues. In nucleotides, the CDR3 is TGTGCCAGCAGCTTAGGAGACATCGCAGAGACGCAGTATTTT. It codes for CASSLGDIAETQYF. Full variable domain (remainder filled in from reference TRBV7-6 and TRBJ2-3): GAGVSQSPRYKVTKRGQDVALRCDPISGHVSLYWYRQALGQGPEFLTYFNYEAQQDKSGLPNDRFSAERPEGSISTLTIQRTEQRDSAMYRCASSLGDIAETQYFGPGTRLTVL.

This clonotype was observed a few times. This chain links TRBV10-1 with TRBJ1-1; D not certain. Per germline, CDR1 WNHNN and CDR2 SYGVQD (reference sequence). V gave up 5 bases and J gave up 5 bases, with 6 bases separating them. There are 11 residues in the CDR3. The CDR3 is CASSSGTEAFF. CDR3 coding DNA: TGCGCCAGCAGTTCGGGGACTGAAGCTTTCTTT.

The V gene is TRBV10-1, the J gene TRBJ2-5; no clear D. Germline lookup yields CDR1 WNHNN and CDR2 SYGVQD (reference sequence). V lost 3 bases and J 4 bases, leaving 9 bases between the germline ends. The CDR3 runs 13 residues. The CDR3 here is CASSDQRGETQYF. DNA of the CDR3: TGCGCCAGCAGTGACCAGCGCGGAGAGACCCAGTACTTC.

This clonotype was picked up many times. The rearrangement joins TRBV20-1 to TRBJ2-7; 11 bases agree with TRBD1. Germline V gene lookup returns CDR1 DFQATT and CDR2 SNEGSKA (reference sequence). Trimming took 0 bases from V and 5 from J; bases not matched to a gene: 6. This CDR3 is 15 amino acids long. CDR3 sequence: CSARDRDRGLDEQYF. CDR3 bases: TGCAGTGCTAGAGACCGGGACAGGGGGTTGGACGAGCAGTACTTC.

This clonotype was detected ten times or more. The chain employs TRBV20-1 and TRBJ2-3, with D possibly called TRBD1 or TRBD2 (6 bases each). This CDR3 has 13 residues. Germline V gene sequence: CDR1 DFQATT, CDR2 SNEGSKA (reference sequence). V was clipped by 8 bases and J by 2 bases, with 14 bases between them. The CDR3 DNA follows: TGCAGTCCGAAGGGGGGAAACACAGATACGCAGTATTTT. Translated, it gives CSPKGGNTDTQYF.

This chain links TRBV3-1 with TRBJ1-2; perhaps TRBD1 as D (5 bases). Germline CDR1 is LGHDT and CDR2 is YNNKEL (reference sequence). Deletions cut 3 bases from V and 4 bases from J, with 9 bases between. This CDR3 comprises 13 residues. The chain's CDR3 is CASSHTTAYGYTF. The CDR3 nucleotides are TGTGCCAGCAGCCACACGACAGCCTATGGCTACACCTTC. Together with reference TRBV3-1 and TRBJ1-2, the CDR3 gives the full variable domain: DTAVSQTPKYLVTQMGNDKSIKCEQNLGHDTMYWYKQDSKKFLKIMFSYNNKELIINETVPNRFSPKSPDKAHLNLHINSLELGDSAVYFCASSHTTAYGYTFGSGTRLTVV.

This clonotype was counted between two and nine times. V usage is TRBV24-1 and J usage is TRBJ2-1; 11 bases match TRBD1. The germline V gene encodes CDR1 KGHDR and CDR2 SFDVKD. The CDR3 sequence is 18 residues long. Trimming took 3 bases from V and 2 from J; bases not matched to a gene: 8. CDR3 DNA sequence: TGTGCCACCAGTGATGCCGCACCGGGACAGGGGGCCTACAATGAGCAGTTCTTC. It yields the protein CATSDAAPGQGAYNEQFF.

There are many counts of this clonotype. The rearrangement uses TRBV7-2 and TRBJ2-5; no reliable D call. Germline CDR1 SGHTA, CDR2 FQGNSA. CDR3 length: 13 residues. V lost 5 bases, J lost 5 bases, and 12 bases lay in between. The CDR3 loop is CASSQRRSETQYF. CDR3 nucleotide sequence: TGTGCCAGCAGCCAGCGAAGGAGTGAGACCCAGTACTTC.

The rearrangement links TRBV7-2 to TRBJ2-3, with TRBD2 matching 14 bases. The CDR3 covers 18 residues. Germline V gives CDR1 SGHTA, CDR2 FQGNSA. Trimming removed 5 bases from V and 4 bases from J; junction bases left unmatched: 11. The CDR3 loop is CASSAGTSGSVISDTQYF. For the CDR3, the DNA is TGTGCCAGCAGCGCGGGGACTAGCGGGAGTGTTATCTCAGATACGCAGTATTTT.

The chain has TRBV20-1 and TRBJ1-4, with D perhaps matching TRBD1 (5 bases). Trimming took 1 base from V and 8 from J, leaving 17 bases between them. The CDR3 extends over 15 amino acids. Germline V lookup: CDR1 DFQATT, CDR2 SNEGSKA (reference sequence). The CDR3 loop reads CSARVPAGTGEKLFF. CDR3 sequence (DNA): TGCAGTGCTAGAGTCCCCGCAGGGACTGGAGAAAAACTGTTTTTT.

This clonotype was seen at least ten times. The CDR3 loop is CASSYHEGNQPQHF. Here the CDR3 DNA reads TGTGCCAGCAGTTACCATGAGGGCAATCAGCCCCAGCATTTT. This sequence joins TRBV6-5 and TRBJ1-5; D is unresolved. This CDR3 region has 14 residues. CDR1 MNHEY and CDR2 SVGAGI come from the germline V gene. V lost 2 bases and J lost 2, with 7 bases in between.

The chain has TRBV29-1 and TRBJ2-7, with TRBD2 as a possible D gene (5 bases). This CDR3 has 12 residues. Trimming removed 5 bases from V and 2 bases from J, with 10 bases in between. Looked up from germline, CDR1 is SQVTM and CDR2 is ANQGSEA. The CDR3 spells CSVSDGAYEQYF. The CDR3 bases are TGCAGCGTTTCGGACGGGGCCTACGAGCAGTACTTC.

V gene TRBV11-2 combines with J gene TRBJ1-2, with TRBD1 matching 8 bases. The V gene's germline CDR1 is SGHAT and CDR2 FQNNGV. The CDR3 runs to 15 residues. The junction had 7 bases not matched to a gene; V was cut back by 6 bases and J by 1 base. This chain's CDR3 is CASRPVGQGNYGYTF. The CDR3 DNA reads as TGTGCCAGCAGACCAGTTGGACAGGGTAACTATGGCTACACCTTC.